The rows below give T cell receptor beta chains drawn from one sample of a study of cytomegalovirus exposure and HLA in healthy donors. Libraries were prepared by immunoSEQ multiplex PCR; TCRdb keeps only in-frame clonotypes and omits some of them. This listing includes about 160,000 clones. The sequencing input was PBMCs. Source of these receptors: a woman in her sixties or seventies in good health and CMV-seronegative. The CDR3 runs from the conserved cysteine through the conserved F or W. The D gene is left open where the match is weak.

D gene: -; V gene: TRBV28; J gene: TRBJ1-2; CDR3 DNA: TGTGCCAGCAGTATCCCAGGGGTGGGCTACACCTTC; CDR3 protein: CASSIPGVGYTF
D gene: TRBD2; V gene: TRBV7-9; J gene: TRBJ2-1; CDR3 DNA: TGTGCCAGCAGCTTGACTAGCGGGGGTGAGCAGTTCTTC; CDR3 protein: CASSLTSGGEQFF
D gene: TRBD1; V gene: TRBV6-5; J gene: TRBJ2-2; CDR3 DNA: TGTGCCAGCAGTTACGGGGACAGGGCGGGCGGGGAGCTGTTTTTT; CDR3 protein: CASSYGDRAGGELFF
D gene: TRBD1; V gene: TRBV27; J gene: TRBJ1-4; CDR3 DNA: TGTGCCAGCAGCCCGGGACAGGTTAATGAAAAACTGTTTTTT; CDR3 protein: CASSPGQVNEKLFF
D gene: TRBD1; V gene: TRBV29-1; J gene: TRBJ2-1; CDR3 DNA: TGCAGCGCCACAGGGGGCACGGAGCAGTTCTTC; CDR3 protein: CSATGGTEQFF
D gene: -; V gene: TRBV2; J gene: TRBJ1-1; CDR3 DNA: TGTGCCGGCGGGCGGATCAACACTGAAGCTTTCTTT; CDR3 protein: CAGGRINTEAFF
D gene: -; V gene: TRBV19; J gene: TRBJ1-1; CDR3 DNA: TGTGCCAGTAGCCGGGGTGGGACAAACCCCAGTAAATTCACTGAAGCTTTCTTT; CDR3 protein: CASSRGGTNPSKFTEAFF
D gene: TRBD1; V gene: TRBV13; J gene: TRBJ2-7; CDR3 DNA: TGTGCCAGCAGCACCCGACAGGGGGCGCACGAGCAGTACTTC; CDR3 protein: CASSTRQGAHEQYF
D gene: TRBD2; V gene: TRBV5-6; J gene: TRBJ2-7; CDR3 DNA: TGTGCCAGCACCGAACCTGGGGCGGGGGCCTACGAGCAGTACTTC; CDR3 protein: CASTEPGAGAYEQYF
D gene: -; V gene: TRBV2; J gene: TRBJ2-3; CDR3 DNA: TGTGCCAGTTCTTCAAGAGACAGTACGCAGTATTTT; CDR3 protein: CASSSRDSTQYF
D gene: TRBD1; V gene: TRBV6-1; J gene: TRBJ1-5; CDR3 DNA: TGTGCCAGCAGTGAGTCATTCAGGGGGAACAATCAGCCCCAGCATTTT; CDR3 protein: CASSESFRGNNQPQHF
D gene: -; V gene: TRBV5-4; J gene: TRBJ2-2; CDR3 DNA: TGTGCCAGCAGCTTGGGCGGGAACACCGGGGAGCTGTTTTTT; CDR3 protein: CASSLGGNTGELFF
D gene: TRBD2; V gene: TRBV18; J gene: TRBJ2-3; CDR3 DNA: TGTGCCAGCTCGCCGACTAGCGGTAAAGATACGCAGTATTTT; CDR3 protein: CASSPTSGKDTQYF
D gene: -; V gene: TRBV28; J gene: TRBJ1-2; CDR3 DNA: TGTGCCAGCAACGGCGGAATTTATGGCTACACCTTC; CDR3 protein: CASNGGIYGYTF
D gene: TRBD2; V gene: TRBV5-1; J gene: TRBJ2-1; CDR3 DNA: TGCGCCAGCAGCCTGACGGGGGGACCAAGGGAACAACGCAATGAGCAGTTCTTC; CDR3 protein: CASSLTGGPREQRNEQFF
D gene: TRBD1; V gene: TRBV6-5; J gene: TRBJ1-2; CDR3 DNA: TGTGCCAGCAGTTACTCCCCACAGGGGAGTAACTATGGCTACACCTTC; CDR3 protein: CASSYSPQGSNYGYTF
D gene: -; V gene: TRBV6-5; J gene: TRBJ2-3; CDR3 DNA: TGTGCCAGCAGTCGCGGGATCGTAGATACGCAGTATTTT; CDR3 protein: CASSRGIVDTQYF
D gene: -; V gene: TRBV7-8; J gene: TRBJ1-2; CDR3 DNA: TGTGCCAGCAGCTTAGTAGACAGCTATGGCTACACCTTC; CDR3 protein: CASSLVDSYGYTF
D gene: TRBD1; V gene: TRBV7-6; J gene: TRBJ1-3; CDR3 DNA: TGTGCCAGCAGCCTTGGACAGGGACCGGGAGGAAACACCATATATTTT; CDR3 protein: CASSLGQGPGGNTIYF
D gene: -; V gene: TRBV25-1; J gene: TRBJ1-4; CDR3 DNA: TGTGCCAGCTCCGCGGGGTATGCAACTAATGAAAAACTGTTTTTT; CDR3 protein: CASSAGYATNEKLFF
D gene: -; V gene: TRBV4-2; J gene: TRBJ1-5; CDR3 DNA: TGTGCCAGCAGCCAAGATCGACAGGTTAGCAATCAGCCCCAGCATTTT; CDR3 protein: CASSQDRQVSNQPQHF
D gene: TRBD1; V gene: TRBV29-1; J gene: TRBJ2-5; CDR3 DNA: TGCAGCGTTGATCCGGGGACAGGAGAAGAGACCCAGTACTTC; CDR3 protein: CSVDPGTGEETQYF
D gene: -; V gene: TRBV18; J gene: TRBJ1-5; CDR3 DNA: TGTGCCAGCTCACCAGGGACACACAATCAGCCCCAGCATTTT; CDR3 protein: CASSPGTHNQPQHF
D gene: TRBD1; V gene: TRBV6-1; J gene: TRBJ1-2; CDR3 DNA: TGTGCCAGCAAGGGGGACAGGGAAGGAGATGGCTACACCTTC; CDR3 protein: CASKGDREGDGYTF
D gene: -; V gene: TRBV19; J gene: TRBJ2-3; CDR3 DNA: TGTGCCAGTAGCATGGGACTGAAAAGCACAGATACGCAGTATTTT; CDR3 protein: CASSMGLKSTDTQYF
D gene: -; V gene: TRBV19; J gene: TRBJ1-2; CDR3 DNA: TGTGCCAGTAGTAGGTGGGATAGGAACAGGACGAACTATGGCTACACCTTC; CDR3 protein: CASSRWDRNRTNYGYTF
D gene: TRBD1; V gene: TRBV14; J gene: TRBJ2-2; CDR3 DNA: TGTGCCAGCAGCCCCTACGCGGGACAGGGCACCGGGGAGCTGTTTTTT; CDR3 protein: CASSPYAGQGTGELFF